The TCR beta chain described here comes from a study of cytomegalovirus exposure and HLA in healthy donors. The CDR3 totals 15 residues. V gave up 4 bases and J gave up 8 bases; unmatched junction bases: 8. Germline CDR1 reads MNHNS; CDR2 reads SASEGT. Measured with immunoSEQ multiplex PCR; TCRdb has only the in-frame clones, and not every one. The data contain over 150,000 clones, approximately 86% of them singletons. The chain recombines TRBV6-1 with TRBJ1-4; 9 nucleotides line up with TRBD1. The clonotype originates from a man aged 18 to 29 in good health and CMV-seropositive. The sequenced sample consisted of PBMCs. The CDR3 DNA is TGTGCCAGCAGTGTGGGTACAGGGGGCCACGAAAAACTGTTTTTT. It encodes CASSVGTGGHEKLFF.